These 17 T cell receptor beta chains share one sample of origin, sequenced in a study of cytomegalovirus exposure and HLA in healthy donors. In the PCR, 60 Vbeta and 13 Jbeta primers were used. The protocol was immunoSEQ multiplex PCR, while the TCRdb copy is restricted to in-frame clones and leaves out a portion. Found here are about 140,000 clones, about 75% of them singletons; the top ten hold approximately 1.8%. Sequenced sample: PBMCs. These TCRs come from a woman aged 25 to 39 in good health and CMV-seronegative.

The chain joins TRBV28 to TRBJ2-7, with 9 bases matching TRBD1. The germline gives CDR1 MDHEN, CDR2 SYDVKM. V lost 10 bases and J lost 4; bases outside the gene matches: 11. This CDR3 is 14 amino acids long. CDR3: CATREQGAQYEQYF. The CDR3 DNA reads TGTGCCACCAGAGAACAGGGGGCGCAGTACGAGCAGTACTTC.

The chain links TRBV5-8 to TRBJ2-3, with 11 bases identical to TRBD2. Germline V gives CDR1 SGHTS, CDR2 YDEGEE. CDR3 length: 16 residues. Trimming at V came to 0 bases and at J to 2 bases, leaving 2 bases not matched to a gene. CDR3 nucleotide sequence: TGTGCCAGCAGCTTGGGACTAGCGGGGTTCACAGATACGCAGTATTTT. Its protein is CASSLGLAGFTDTQYF.

CDR3 residues: CASRMTSGGRTDTQYF. The CDR3 DNA sequence: TGTGCCAGCAGGATGACTAGCGGGGGGAGGACAGATACGCAGTATTTT. The chain uses TRBV5-4 and TRBJ2-3; TRBD2 matches 13 bases. This CDR3 has 16 amino acids. Germline V gives CDR1 SGHNT, CDR2 YYREEE (reference sequence). The ends lost 5 bases at V and 3 bases at J; junction bases unmatched: 6.

The V and J genes are TRBV15 and TRBJ1-1; D may be TRBD1 (6 bases). The germline V and J ends were trimmed by 1 base and 10 bases, with 16 bases remaining between them. CDR1 and CDR2 (germline): LNHNV, YYDKDF (reference sequence). The CDR3 consists of 14 residues. The CDR3 reads CATSRAYRDDVAFF. The DNA for the CDR3 is TGTGCCACCAGCAGAGCCTACAGGGATGATGTAGCTTTCTTT.

The chain recombines TRBV29-1 with TRBJ1-3, with TRBD1 as a possible D gene (5 bases). The CDR3 length is 15 residues. The V gene lost 6 bases and the J gene lost 0 bases, with 15 bases spanning the gap. Per the germline V gene, CDR1 is SQVTM and CDR2 is ANQGSEA. CDR3 nucleotide sequence: TGCAGCGTCAAAGCGGGGACCCACTCTGGAAACACCATATATTTT. Amino acids: CSVKAGTHSGNTIYF.

The chain uses TRBV13 and TRBJ2-1; weak D call: TRBD2 (6 bases). The CDR3 is 17 amino acids. Germline V CDR1 and CDR2: PRHDT, FYEKMQ (reference sequence). V was shortened by 1 base and J by 3 bases, with 16 bases between the two germline ends. Here the CDR3 DNA reads TGTGCCAGCAGCTTAGTGGGGTCCGGGGGTGACTACAATGAGCAGTTCTTC. Translating gives CASSLVGSGGDYNEQFF.

A few counts support this clone. This chain links TRBV5-1 with TRBJ2-5; D unresolved. From germline, CDR1 is SGHRS and CDR2 YFSETQ. Trimming cost V 5 bases and J 5 bases, with 22 bases left between them. This CDR3 has 16 amino acids. The CDR3 nucleotides read TGCGCCAGCAGTTCCCCTACCCTTCTTCCACAGGAGACCCAGTACTTC. Encoded protein: CASSSPTLLPQETQYF.

The chain links TRBV5-1 to TRBJ1-2; 11 positions agree with TRBD1. V shed 5 bases and J 4 bases; nucleotides not matched to a gene: 7. The germline V gene encodes CDR1 SGHRS and CDR2 YFSETQ. The CDR3 has 15 amino acids. Here the CDR3 reads CASSYLGTGGYGYTF. The CDR3, as DNA: TGCGCCAGCAGTTATTTGGGGACAGGGGGCTATGGCTACACCTTC.

The J gene is TRBJ2-5, the V gene TRBV19; 7 bases are a match to TRBD2. Germline loops: CDR1 LNHDA, CDR2 SQIVND (reference sequence). V dropped 5 bases and J dropped 5; count of bases not matched to a gene: 8. This CDR3 has 14 amino acids. In DNA, the CDR3 is TGTGCCAGTAGTTCGAGGACTAGTTGGGAGACCCAGTACTTC. Its protein product is CASSSRTSWETQYF. The variable domain in full, completed from reference TRBV19 and TRBJ2-5, reads DGGITQSPKYLFRKEGQNVTLSCEQNLNHDAMYWYRQDPGQGLRLIYYSQIVNDFQKGDIAEGYSVSREKKESFPLTVTSAQKNPTAFYLCASSSRTSWETQYFGPGTRLLVL.

This clone was picked up a small number of times. The rearrangement joins TRBV28 to TRBJ2-7, with D tentatively TRBD2 (5 bases). Trimming pared 2 bases from V and 5 bases from J, leaving 10 bases between. Per the germline V gene, CDR1 is MDHEN and CDR2 is SYDVKM. This CDR3 has 13 amino acids. The CDR3 reads CASSLRGFHEQYV. CDR3 in DNA: TGTGCCAGCAGTTTACGAGGGTTCCACGAGCAGTACGTC.

This clone has just a few counts. The chain couples TRBV2 to TRBJ2-2; TRBD1 agrees at 8 bases. V gave up 4 bases and J gave up 6 bases; unmatched junction bases: 4. The CDR3 loop spans 14 amino acids. Germline V gives CDR1 SNHLY, CDR2 FYNNEI. The chain's CDR3 is CASSAQGAAGELFF. The CDR3, as DNA: TGTGCCAGCAGTGCTCAGGGGGCGGCCGGGGAGCTGTTTTTT.

This chain uses TRBV10-2 with TRBJ2-7; D remains unclear. Deletions cut 6 bases from V and 0 bases from J, with 3 bases between. The CDR3 runs to 11 residues. Germline-derived CDR1 and CDR2 are WSHSY and SAAADI. The CDR3 DNA reads as TGCGCCAGCAGCCTCTCCTACGAGCAGTACTTC. This translates into CASSLSYEQYF.

This chain links TRBV11-3 with TRBJ2-1, with 12 positions matching TRBD2. CDR3 length equals 17 residues. The V gene end was trimmed by 1 base and the J gene end by 7 bases; junction bases not matched to a gene: 8. CDR1 and CDR2 (germline): SGHNT, YENEEA. The CDR3 DNA is TGTGCCAGCAGCTTAGTGACTAGCGGGGGCCAAGAGAATGAGCAGTTCTTC. Translating it yields CASSLVTSGGQENEQFF.

This chain connects TRBV9 to TRBJ2-6; D is perhaps TRBD2 (6 bases). The CDR3 sequence is 17 residues long. V gave up 0 bases and J gave up 2 bases, with 12 bases separating them. In germline, CDR1 is SGDLS, CDR2 YYNGEE. CDR3 sequence: CASSVGGGETGANVLTF. CDR3 DNA: TGTGCCAGCAGCGTAGGTGGAGGGGAGACTGGGGCCAACGTCCTGACTTTC.

The rearrangement joins TRBV7-6 to TRBJ2-5; D is possibly TRBD2 (5 bases). The CDR3 contains 12 residues. Between the trimmed V and J ends, which lost 7 bases and 5 bases, there was a span of 11 bases. Germline CDR1 is SGHVS and CDR2 is FNYEAQ. CDR3 DNA sequence: TGTGCCAGCAAAGACCCGGGGGAGACCCAGTACTTC. Translated, it gives CASKDPGETQYF. The full variable domain, rest sourced from reference TRBV7-6 and TRBJ2-5, is GAGVSQSPRYKVTKRGQDVALRCDPISGHVSLYWYRQALGQGPEFLTYFNYEAQQDKSGLPNDRFSAERPEGSISTLTIQRTEQRDSAMYRCASKDPGETQYFGPGTRLLVL.

The sample holds a few counts of this clone. The chain employs TRBV18 and TRBJ1-1; 11 bases line up with TRBD1. The CDR3 has 17 residues. After removal of 1 base from V and 5 bases from J, the junction contained 9 bases not matched to a gene. Germline V gives CDR1 KGHSH, CDR2 LQKENI. CDR3 amino acids: CASSPRYSGTGGTEAFF. In DNA form, the CDR3 reads TGTGCCAGCTCACCACGTTACTCCGGGACAGGGGGAACTGAAGCTTTCTTT.

This clone has more than one count but fewer than ten. This CDR3 reads CASSPDRGQETQYF. DNA for the CDR3: TGCGCCAGCAGTCCGGACAGGGGGCAAGAGACCCAGTACTTC. This chain links TRBV23-1 with TRBJ2-5, with TRBD1 matching 10 bases. TRBV23-1 qualifies as an ORF whose function is uncertain. The CDR3 totals 14 residues. Trimming took 4 bases from V and 2 from J; bases not matched to a gene: 1.